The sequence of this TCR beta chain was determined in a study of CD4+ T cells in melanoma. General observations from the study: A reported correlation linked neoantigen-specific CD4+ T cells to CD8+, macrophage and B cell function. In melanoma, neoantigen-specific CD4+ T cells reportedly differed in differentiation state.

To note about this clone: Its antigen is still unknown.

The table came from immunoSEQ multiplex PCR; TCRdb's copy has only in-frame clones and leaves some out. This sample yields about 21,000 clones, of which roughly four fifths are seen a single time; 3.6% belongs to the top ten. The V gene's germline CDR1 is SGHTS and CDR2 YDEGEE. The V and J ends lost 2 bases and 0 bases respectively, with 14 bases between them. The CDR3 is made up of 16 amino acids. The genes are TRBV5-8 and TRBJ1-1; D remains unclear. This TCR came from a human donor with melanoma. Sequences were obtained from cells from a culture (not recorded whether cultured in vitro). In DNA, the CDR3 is TGTGCCAGCAGCTTACTACGTAGTTTTGTGAACACTGAAGCTTTCTTT. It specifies CASSLLRSFVNTEAFF.